The clone carrying this TCR beta chain was picked up one time. This entry comes from a study of OX40 agonist ivuxolimab in advanced cancers. Background on the study: Two patients with cutaneous melanoma and one with hepatocellular carcinoma, three in total, showed partial responses.

Measured with immunoSEQ multiplex PCR; TCRdb has only the in-frame clones, and not every one. This table has about 19,000 clones, 90% appearing once. The sequence was collected from an adult with an advanced solid tumor such as melanoma, head and neck, liver or kidney cancer. The sample consisted of CD4+ or CD8+ T cells sorted from blood, taken in a trial of the OX40 agonist ivuxolimab.

CDR3 in DNA: TGTGCCAGCAGCCGGGACCCAGCCTACGAGCAGTACTTC. This gives the protein CASSRDPAYEQYF. The chain carries TRBV7-9 and TRBJ2-7; D could derive from TRBD1 or TRBD2 (5 bases each). V was clipped by 5 bases and J by 2 bases, with 10 bases between them. The germline V gene has CDR1 SEHNR and CDR2 FQNEAQ (reference sequence). The CDR3 covers 13 residues.